Below are 10 T cell receptor beta chains sequenced from a single sample in a study of long-term antiretroviral therapy in people with HIV. The libraries were made with immunoSEQ v3.0 at survey level. Clones were sequenced by immunoSEQ multiplex PCR, and TCRdb holds only the in-frame ones, with some missing. The top ten clones hold over 0.8% of a sample with tens of thousands of clones, 87% of them seen once. The specimen was unsorted PBMCs, collected 2 years after starting antiretroviral therapy. Receptor source: a man in his fifties or sixties with HIV.

The rearrangement links TRBV6-6 to TRBJ1-5; 10 bases match TRBD1. Trimming removed 7 bases from V and 2 bases from J; junction bases left unmatched: 8. Germline loops: CDR1 MNHNY, CDR2 SVGAGI (reference sequence). The CDR3 consists of 16 residues. The CDR3 spells CASTSRQGAGNQPQHF. Here the CDR3 DNA reads TGTGCCAGCACAAGTAGACAGGGGGCGGGCAATCAGCCCCAGCATTTT.

The V gene is TRBV6-5, the J gene TRBJ2-2; D uncertain. The CDR3 has 16 amino acids. V lost 2 bases to trimming and J lost 2 bases, with 12 bases between them. CDR1 MNHEY and CDR2 SVGAGI come from the germline V gene. CDR3 DNA: TGTGCCAGCAGTTACAATCCGGGCTCTAACACCGGGGAGCTGTTTTTT. Protein sequence: CASSYNPGSNTGELFF.

This rearrangement joins TRBV10-3 to TRBJ2-2; 10 bases agree with TRBD2. The CDR3 is made up of 20 amino acids. From germline, CDR1 is ENHRY and CDR2 SYGVKD. Trimming at V came to 2 bases and at J to 2 bases, leaving 14 bases not matched to a gene. The CDR3 coding sequence is TGTGCCATCAGTGAGAGGGTAGCGGGGGGTTCCTACTCCAACACCGGGGAGCTGTTTTTT. It is translated as CAISERVAGGSYSNTGELFF.

This clone came up a few times. The J gene is TRBJ1-5, the V gene TRBV19, with D tentatively TRBD1 (6 bases). Germline assignment: CDR1 LNHDA and CDR2 SQIVND (reference sequence). The CDR3 spans 15 residues. V shed 6 bases and J shed 2 bases, with 14 bases lying between them. The CDR3 DNA follows: TGTGCCAGTAGCTTCGGGGGGCCGGGCAATCAGCCCCAGCATTTT. Translation: CASSFGGPGNQPQHF.

V usage is TRBV28 and J usage is TRBJ2-3; a weak D match, TRBD2 (6 bases). The length of the CDR3 is 17 residues. Germline V gene data show CDR1 as MDHEN and CDR2 as SYDVKM. V lost 7 bases to trimming and J lost 3 bases, with 23 bases between them. The CDR3 spells CASTLPTRESGTDTQYF. The CDR3 nucleotides are TGTGCCAGCACCCTCCCGACTAGGGAGTCGGGAACAGATACGCAGTATTTT.

This clone was seen a single time. The rearrangement joins TRBV11-3 to TRBJ2-3, with D unresolved. V lost 6 bases, J lost 0 bases, and 10 bases lay in between. CDR1 is SGHNT and CDR2 is YENEEA in the germline V gene. This CDR3 is 14 amino acids long. CDR3 amino acids: CASSPMGSTDTQYF. The CDR3 nucleotides read TGTGCCAGCAGTCCCATGGGAAGCACAGATACGCAGTATTTT.

The chain links TRBV29-1 to TRBJ1-2, with TRBD1 as a possible D gene (6 bases). Germline V gene lookup returns CDR1 SQVTM and CDR2 ANQGSEA. The CDR3 has 11 amino acids. Trimming shortened V by 4 bases and J by 8 bases, and 11 bases separated the two germline ends. CDR3 coding DNA: TGCAGCGTTGTACGGCAGGGGGGCTACACCTTC. It codes for CSVVRQGGYTF.

The chain combines TRBV18 with TRBJ1-1; D not resolved. Trimming stripped 1 base from V and 2 bases from J, with 5 bases between. The CDR3 runs 13 residues. Germline values: CDR1 KGHSH, CDR2 LQKENI. CDR3 residues: CASSPLLNTEAFF. The CDR3 DNA reads as TGTGCCAGCTCACCACTCCTTAACACTGAAGCTTTCTTT.

The chain joins TRBV5-4 to TRBJ2-1, with TRBD1 matching over 10 bases. CDR3 size: 14 residues. With V trimmed by 4 bases and J by 7 bases, 5 bases remained unmatched. CDR1 and CDR2 (germline): SGHNT, YYREEE (reference sequence). In DNA form, the CDR3 reads TGTGCCAGCAGCCGAGACAGGGGGCTTAATGAGCAGTTCTTC. Translation gives CASSRDRGLNEQFF.

The V call is TRBV6-5, the J call TRBJ1-4, with D maybe TRBD1 (5 bases). V dropped 4 bases and J dropped 5 bases, with 8 bases sitting between them. The germline V gene has CDR1 MNHEY and CDR2 SVGAGI. This CDR3 has 13 residues. CDR3 region: CASSWAGNEKLFF. CDR3 coding DNA: TGTGCCAGCAGTTGGGCAGGGAATGAAAAACTGTTTTTT.